One and the same sample provided the 5 T cell receptor beta chains below, sequenced in a study of breast tumors, draining lymph nodes, adjacent tissues. In TCRdb, the multiplex PCR reads were re-called with MiXCR into one record per CDR3 protein. The table lists a few hundred thousand distinct CDR3 sequences, 34% of them singletons. Axillary draining lymph nodes of breast cancer patients supplied the node samples. The sample comprised axillary lymph node tissue. The receptors shown here come from a female donor with breast cancer. Some clones in this sample may be carry-over from other donors' samples.

The V gene is TRBV20-1, the J gene TRBJ2-1; 11 bases map to TRBD1. V was pared by 4 bases and J by 4 bases, with 6 bases of the junction left unmatched. From germline, CDR1 is DFQATT and CDR2 SNEGSKA (reference sequence). This CDR3 has 15 residues. For the CDR3, the DNA is TGCAGTGCTATTAGGACAGGGGGCGGTTACAATGAGCAGTTCTTC. Protein sequence: CSAIRTGGGYNEQFF.

This clonotype was seen ten or more times. The J gene is TRBJ1-5, the V gene TRBV12-3 or TRBV12-4; D is perhaps TRBD1 (5 bases). The CDR3 covers 12 residues. V was pared by 3 bases and J by 6 bases, with 6 bases between. The CDR3, as DNA: TGTGCCAGCAGTTTTGGGGGTCAGCCCCAGCATTTT. This translates into CASSFGGQPQHF.

This clonotype was seen a handful of times. A read error may explain this, as a much larger clone is one base away. The conserved closing phenylalanine or tryptophan is absent in this CDR3, likely reflecting a read error. The chain links TRBV7-9 to TRBJ2-5; 10 bases agree with TRBD1. This CDR3 contains 14 residues. Germline CDR1 and CDR2: SEHNR and FQNEAQ (reference sequence). V gave up 5 bases and J gave up 4 bases; unmatched junction bases: 4. CDR3 in DNA: TGTGCCAGCAGCACCCGGACAGGGGGAGAGACCCAGTACCTC. Translated, it gives CASSTRTGGETQYL.

This clonotype was seen a handful of times. Possible read error: a much larger clone is one base away. The gene calls are TRBV20-1 and TRBJ2-3; 11 nucleotides align to TRBD2. V gave up 6 bases and J gave up 2 bases; unmatched junction bases: 1. CDR1 is DFQATT, CDR2 SNEGSKA, per germline (reference sequence). The CDR3 is 13 residues long. Written as DNA, the CDR3 is TGCAGTGCGACTAGCGGGGTCACAGATACGCAGTATTTT. Translated, it gives CSATSGVTDTQYF.

This clonotype was counted at least ten times. This rearrangement joins TRBV20-1 to TRBJ2-1; TRBD2 agrees at 16 bases. Germline V gives CDR1 DFQATT, CDR2 SNEGSKA (reference sequence). The CDR3 sequence is 15 residues long. V dropped 5 bases and J dropped 3; count of bases not matched to a gene: 1. The CDR3 is CSAGTSGRVYNEQFF. The CDR3 nucleotides read TGCAGTGCTGGGACTAGCGGGAGGGTCTACAATGAGCAGTTCTTC.